This T cell receptor beta chain was profiled in a study of T cells in Graves' hyperthyroidism and ophthalmopathy. Study information: At initial diagnosis, before any treatment had begun, peripheral blood was obtained. Study conclusions and caveats: Ophthalmopathy was predicted by the model a median of about 6.5 months ahead of onset.

The germline V and J ends were trimmed by 0 bases and 0 bases, with 14 bases remaining between them. This CDR3 comprises 18 residues. CDR1 SNHLY and CDR2 FYNNEI come from the germline V gene. The investigators amplified TCR beta CDR3 regions from RNA transcripts. First-round RT-PCR with HTBI primers amplified the TCR CDR3 region. TCRdb fed the multiplex PCR reads into MiXCR, producing one record per CDR3 protein. This sample yields 500,000 to 650,000 distinct CDR3 sequences, of which approximately 14% are seen a single time; about 15% belongs to the top ten. This clonotype was counted only a few times. Its specificity is unknown. Hyperthyroidism in the patients, aged 18 to 65, was newly diagnosed and under 2 months in duration. Diagnosis rested on symptoms, serum thyroxine and TRAb, thyroid ultrasound, and orbital computed tomography.

The chain is built from TRBV2 and TRBJ2-2; D gene ambiguous. The sequence was obtained from a woman aged 40 to 49 with Graves' hyperthyroidism. Input material: blood. In DNA, the CDR3 is TGTGCCAGCAGTGAAGCGCTTCCCAGGTTCGCGAACACCGGGGAGCTGTTTTTT. Translation gives CASSEALPRFANTGELFF.